One and the same sample provided the 15 T cell receptor beta chains below, sequenced in a study of T cell responses to AZD1222 COVID-19 vaccine (dated by TCRdb to the early 2020s). Library creation used the immunoSEQ multiplex PCR assay. In TCRdb, the immuneACCESS table is reduced to in-frame sequences with V and J assigned. These tables do not hold every clone; where another copy was compared, an unresolved V gene accounts for under half, and the others remain unexplained. The sample table records more than 75,000 clones; around 82% of these occur just once. The top ten hold approximately 1.3% of the sample. The time point label, as the study defines it: about 28 days (+/-7) after the second vaccine dose. The sample was peripheral blood, taken 28 days after the second AZD1222 dose. The receptors stem from an adult who received the AZD1222 COVID-19 vaccine.

This clone has just one count. The CDR3 region is CASRAGTEYATNEKLFF. DNA for the CDR3: TGTGCCAGCAGGGCCGGGACGGAATATGCAACTAATGAAAAACTGTTTTTT. This chain connects TRBV27 to TRBJ1-4; tentative D call: TRBD1 (5 bases). Deletions cut 6 bases from V and 0 bases from J, with 17 bases between. Germline V gene lookup returns CDR1 MNHEY and CDR2 SMNVEV (reference sequence). CDR3 size: 17 residues.

This sequence joins TRBV19 and TRBJ1-6; D perhaps matches TRBD1 (6 bases). Germline CDR1 reads LNHDA; CDR2 reads SQIVND (reference sequence). Trimming took 4 bases from V and 7 from J, leaving 20 bases between them. The CDR3 runs 17 residues. In DNA form, the CDR3 reads TGTGCCAGTAGTAAGGACCGGGACATCTCGATCAATTCACCCCTCCACTTT. Residues: CASSKDRDISINSPLHF.

The V call is TRBV28, the J call TRBJ2-1, with D possibly TRBD1 on 5 matching bases. Deletions cut 5 bases from V and 8 bases from J, with 22 bases between. Germline CDR1 is MDHEN and CDR2 is SYDVKM. The CDR3 runs to 16 residues. In DNA, the CDR3 is TGTGCCAGCAGTGCACCTGGCACAGGCCCTCCTGATGAGCAGTTCTTC. It translates to CASSAPGTGPPDEQFF.

This clone came up a few times. The genes are TRBV19 and TRBJ1-2; 10 positions agree with TRBD1. CDR1 is LNHDA and CDR2 is SQIVND in the germline V gene (reference sequence). The CDR3 sequence is 14 residues long. J lost 6 bases, V lost 6 bases, and 7 bases had no gene match. The CDR3 loop is CASRDRGAADGYTF. CDR3 DNA: TGTGCCAGTAGGGACAGGGGGGCTGCGGATGGCTACACCTTC.

This clone was found once. The V gene is TRBV6-2 or TRBV6-3, the J gene TRBJ2-7, with 7 nucleotides matching TRBD1. The CDR3 is 15 amino acids. Germline trimming cut 6 bases from V and 6 bases from J; bases unmatched to any gene: 14. CDR1 is MNHEY and CDR2 is SVGEGT in the germline V gene. In DNA form, the CDR3 reads TGTGCCAGCAGCAACCCGAGGACAGGTGGCCGCGAGCAGTACTTC. Translating gives CASSNPRTGGREQYF.

This clone has more than one count but fewer than ten. V gene TRBV4-1 combines with J gene TRBJ1-3; 8 bases fit TRBD1. CDR1 MGHRA and CDR2 YSYEKL come from the germline V gene. Trimming cost V 1 base and J 3 bases; bases outside gene matches: 11. The CDR3 is 18 residues long. CDR3 residues: CASSQGSQGEIGGNTIYF. In DNA, the CDR3 is TGCGCCAGCAGCCAAGGGTCACAGGGGGAAATCGGTGGAAACACCATATATTTT.

The chain joins TRBV28 to TRBJ1-6; 7 positions match TRBD1. Germline V CDR1 and CDR2: MDHEN, SYDVKM. This CDR3 has 15 residues. After removal of 5 bases from V and 8 bases from J, the junction contained 9 bases not matched to a gene. The CDR3 nucleotides read TGTGCCAGCAGTCCGCCTCCCGGGACAGATTCACCCCTCCACTTT. It encodes CASSPPPGTDSPLHF. Full variable domain (outside the CDR3, taken from reference TRBV28 and TRBJ1-6): DVKVTQSSRYLVKRTGEKVFLECVQDMDHENMFWYRQDPGLGLRLIYFSYDVKMKEKGDIPEGYSVSREKKERFSLILESASTNQTSMYLCASSPPPGTDSPLHFGNGTRLTVT.

The chain joins TRBV7-9 to TRBJ1-6; D is undetermined. CDR1 and CDR2 (germline): SEHNR, FQNEAQ (reference sequence). V was clipped by 5 bases and J by 12 bases, with 14 bases between them. The CDR3 length is 13 residues. This chain's CDR3 is CASSLESKGPLHF. CDR3 DNA sequence: TGTGCCAGCAGCCTAGAGTCGAAGGGACCCCTCCACTTT. Complete variable domain (other parts from reference TRBV7-9 and TRBJ1-6): DTGVSQNPRHKITKRGQNVTFRCDPISEHNRLYWYRQTLGQGPEFLTYFQNEAQLEKSRLLSDRFSAERPKGSFSTLEIQRTEQGDSAMYLCASSLESKGPLHFGNGTRLTVT.

This rearrangement joins TRBV28 to TRBJ1-6, with TRBD1 matching over 7 bases. The ends lost 6 bases at V and 4 bases at J; junction bases unmatched: 6. CDR1 MDHEN and CDR2 SYDVKM come from the germline V gene. The CDR3 spans 15 residues. The CDR3 DNA sequence: TGTGCCAGCAGCAGCAGGGGACAGTATAATTCACCCCTCCACTTT. This gives the protein CASSSRGQYNSPLHF.

On this clone itself: This same CDR3 is encoded by further DNA sequences in the sample. The chain joins TRBV28 to TRBJ2-3; D call uncertain. Trimming took 2 bases from V and 0 from J, leaving 9 bases between them. This CDR3 is 15 amino acids long. Germline CDR1 MDHEN, CDR2 SYDVKM. This CDR3 reads CASSLGVPSTDTQYF. The CDR3 coding sequence is TGTGCCAGCAGTTTAGGCGTTCCTAGCACAGATACGCAGTATTTT.

The rearrangement links TRBV4-1 to TRBJ2-7; D tentatively fits TRBD1 or TRBD2 (5 bases each). V was pared by 6 bases and J by 0 bases, with 27 bases between. The CDR3 sequence is 19 residues long. The germline gives CDR1 MGHRA, CDR2 YSYEKL. In nucleotides, the CDR3 is TGCGCCAGCAGTCCGGCACCGGGACCTAGTAAGAGAAGCTCCTACGAGCAGTACTTC. Protein sequence: CASSPAPGPSKRSSYEQYF.

The V call is TRBV9, the J call TRBJ2-5; D possibly corresponds to TRBD1 (6 bases). Trimming shortened V by 2 bases and J by 5 bases, and 13 bases separated the two germline ends. Germline CDR1 reads SGDLS; CDR2 reads YYNGEE. CDR3 length equals 14 residues. The CDR3 DNA follows: TGTGCCAGCAGCGTCAGGGGTCTTGGGGAGACCCAGTACTTC. Protein: CASSVRGLGETQYF.

V is TRBV6-5 and J is TRBJ2-5, with D maybe TRBD1 (5 bases). This CDR3 is 13 amino acids long. The V gene lost 2 bases and the J gene lost 5 bases, with 9 bases spanning the gap. Germline V CDR1 and CDR2: MNHEY, SVGAGI. CDR3 residues: CASSYRGDETQYF. CDR3 DNA: TGTGCCAGCAGTTACAGGGGTGATGAGACCCAGTACTTC.

The CDR3 DNA reads TGTGCCACCAGCGCCACAGGGGTCCGCGAGCAGTACTTC. Protein sequence: CATSATGVREQYF. J is TRBJ2-7 and V is TRBV15; 7 bases align to TRBD1. There are 13 residues in the CDR3. The germline CDR1 and CDR2 sequences are LNHNV and YYDKDF (reference sequence). The J segment lost 6 bases and the V segment lost 5 bases, leaving 7 bases of the junction unmatched.

This chain uses TRBV3-1 (or the pseudogene TRBV3-2) with TRBJ2-7; D is uncertain. Trimming stripped 6 bases from V and 2 bases from J, with 14 bases between. The length of the CDR3 is 14 residues. The germline V gene encodes CDR1 LGHDT and CDR2 YNNKEL (reference sequence). CDR3 sequence (DNA): TGTGCCAGCAGTTCATACGGGCTTGCCTACGAGCAGTACTTC. This translates into CASSSYGLAYEQYF.